This T cell receptor beta chain originates from a study of somatic mutations in cytotoxic T cells in rheumatoid arthritis (dated by TCRdb to the late 2010s). Regarding the complete study: Before any treatment started and right after they were diagnosed, patients gave peripheral blood samples (about 27 ml EDTA). Some V beta antibody-stained T-cell populations were flow-sorted on a FACSAria II or Sony SH800 at nearly 100% purity, and sorted V beta1+ cells also underwent TCRB sequencing. Whether expanded CD8+ T-cell clones in untreated, newly diagnosed rheumatoid arthritis carry somatic mutations was the study question, and clonality was characterized with TCRB deep sequencing. TCRB deep sequencing covered approximately 69 patients with rheumatoid arthritis along with 15 to 25 healthy controls. Median age was essentially the same in the patient group and the control group. Broader findings and caveats from the paper: The largest CD8+ clone made up more than 20% of CD8+ cells in about an eighth of the 65 patients, and blood and synovial fluid shared several identical CD8+ TCRB sequences. No adjustment for multiple comparisons was made for the slight TRBV07 underrepresentation in patients. In patients, CD8+ clonality rose with age (Spearman r ~ 0.53), which was not the case in healthy controls. There was no significant difference in CD8+ T-cell clonality between rheumatoid arthritis patients and age-matched healthy controls. The expanded CD8+ clones had unknown antigen targets, and not appearing in virus-specific databases did not rule out that they were virus-specific.

TCRB CDR3 sequencing used the immunoSEQ assay on genomic DNA. Per the source publication's procedure: Published virus-specific TCRB sequences were compared with patient CD8+ clones larger than 1%, and only a few matches were found. Only productive TCRB rearrangements were included in the analyses. Clonality was calculated as a Shannon entropy-based productive clonality index, and a clone was defined by a unique TCRB CDR3 sequence. The template counts of each clone relative to the total templates per sample were used to calculate repertoire overlap between two samples. V-gene usage from TCRB sequencing and V-gene usage measured by flow cytometry were correlated (Spearman r of over 0.6). TCRdb holds this immuneACCESS table with in-frame rearrangements only. Some clones are missing; in checked studies, unresolved V genes explain under half, and the rest has no known cause. V, J and clone size were drawn from that table, and D and trimming were deduced from the DNA. The sample table holds about 3,900 clones, of which 80% to 95% were seen once. Approximately 8% of the sample is in the top ten clones.

As concerns this clone: Its recognized antigen is unknown. The sample holds no much larger clone one base away, and base qualities are not on file.

Spanning cysteine to phenylalanine, the CDR3 consists of 13 amino acids. Only CDR3 DNA remains: 39 bases, in frame from the first base. CDR1 and CDR2 (SGHDT, YYEEEE) derive from the germline V gene. Trimming costs V 0 bases and J 8 bases, and their ends lie 9 bases apart. On an AutoMACS, CD4+ and CD8+ cells were isolated via positive magnetic bead selection, and their purity was verified by flow cytometry. Initial screening for clonal expansions relied on flow cytometry with a TCR V beta antibody panel, after which sorted CD8+ fractions underwent TCRB deep sequencing for characterization. Isolation of peripheral blood mononuclear cells was done through Ficoll-Paque PLUS density gradient separation. Using Nucleospin Tissue or Tissue XS kits, DNA was extracted from CD4-enriched, CD8-enriched or PBMC samples, with quantification by a Qubit 2.0 fluorometer.

The V and J genes are TRBV5-6 and TRBJ2-1, and the D gene may be TRBD1, 5 bases matching. The TCR originated in a woman aged 55-70 years with rheumatoid arthritis. The sequencing input was CD8+ T cells sorted from blood. The CDR3: CASSLVDSYEQFF. The nucleotide sequence reads as follows: TGTGCCAGCAGCTTGGTCGACAGCTATGAGCAGTTCTTC.